Listed below are T cell receptor beta chains from one sample, sequenced in a study of yellow fever vaccine responses in identical twins. MiXCR was run by TCRdb on the RT-PCR reads, yielding one entry per CDR3 protein. The data show approximately 16,000 distinct CDR3 sequences, approximately 78% seen once. Sequencing used T cells from blood (PBMCs), unsorted or a sorted subset (not recorded which), obtained before or after yellow fever vaccination (not recorded which). The receptors originated from a young woman who received the yellow fever vaccine. Both conserved end residues are part of each CDR3. A D gene is named only where the DNA matches it firmly. Size values are once, few and many counts, or a class for expanded clones, and some rows have none.

TRBV18,13,.,TRBJ2-7,.,CASSLGRHYEQYF,TGTGCCAGCTCACTTGGACGGCACTACGAGCAGTACTTC
TRBV24-1,15,.,TRBJ2-3,once,CATSDRHGHTDTQYF,TGTGCCACCAGTGACCGTCACGGACACACAGATACGCAGTATTTT
TRBV3-1,14,TRBD1,TRBJ2-7,.,CASSPPDRIDEQYF,TGTGCCAGCAGCCCCCCGGACAGGATCGACGAGCAGTACTTC
TRBV2,13,TRBD1,TRBJ2-5,.,CAARDSPQETQYF,TGTGCCGCAAGGGACAGTCCTCAAGAGACCCAGTACTTC
TRBV27,15,TRBD2,TRBJ2-7,.,CASSLLAGGAYEQYF,TGTGCCAGCAGTTTATTAGCGGGAGGGGCTTACGAGCAGTACTTC
TRBV11-1,12,.,TRBJ2-3,.,CASSYYTDTQYF,TGTGCCAGCAGCTATTACACAGATACGCAGTATTTT
TRBV5-4,14,.,TRBJ2-3,.,CASSLELSTDTQYF,TGTGCCAGCAGCTTAGAACTGAGCACAGATACGCAGTATTTT
TRBV30,12,.,TRBJ2-7,.,CAWRGGPREQYF,TGTGCCTGGAGAGGGGGGCCTCGCGAGCAGTACTTC
TRBV29-1,13,TRBD1,TRBJ1-1,.,CSVGQGAGTEAFF,TGCAGCGTCGGACAGGGGGCCGGCACTGAAGCTTTCTTT
TRBV18,13,.,TRBJ2-1,.,CASTQDRYNEQFF,TGTGCCAGCACCCAGGACAGATACAATGAGCAGTTCTTC
TRBV5-4,16,.,TRBJ2-3,few,CASSPGTPRRTDTQYF,TGTGCCAGCAGCCCTGGGACTCCGAGACGCACAGATACGCAGTATTTT
TRBV4-2,13,TRBD2,TRBJ2-7,.,CASSGTSGYEQYF,TGTGCCAGCTCCGGGACTAGCGGTTACGAGCAGTACTTC
TRBV18,15,.,TRBJ1-1,few,CASSPRQGRDTEAFF,TGTGCCAGCTCACCCAGGCAGGGAAGAGACACTGAAGCTTTCTTT
TRBV27,13,.,TRBJ2-7,.,CASSFQFSVEQYF,TGTGCCAGCAGTTTCCAATTTAGCGTCGAGCAGTACTTC
TRBV29-1,13,.,TRBJ2-7,.,CSVEYQRSYEQYF,TGCAGCGTTGAGTATCAGCGGTCCTACGAGCAGTACTTC
TRBV11-3,15,TRBD1,TRBJ2-5,.,CASSLGGTGVETRYF,TGTGCCAGCAGCTTAGGTGGGACAGGGGTTGAGACCCGGTACTTC
TRBV6-2/TRBV6-3,13,.,TRBJ2-7,.,CASSLSTAYEQYF,TGTGCCAGCAGTTTGAGTACAGCCTACGAGCAGTACTTC
TRBV3-1,14,.,TRBJ2-5,once,CASSLHRPQETQYF,TGTGCCAGCAGCCTTCATCGACCCCAAGAGACCCAGTACTTC
TRBV7-2,14,.,TRBJ2-1,.,CASSLAWTYNEQFF,TGTGCCAGCAGCTTAGCCTGGACCTACAATGAGCAGTTCTTC
TRBV18,16,.,TRBJ2-2,.,CASSPLPGPRTGELFF,TGTGCCAGCTCACCACTTCCTGGGCCGAGGACCGGGGAGCTGTTTTTT
TRBV12-2,16,.,TRBJ2-3,few,CASRFASRGKIDTQYF,TGTGCAAGTCGCTTCGCCTCGCGGGGGAAAATAGATACGCAGTATTTT
TRBV29-1,12,.,TRBJ2-7,.,CSGKDSVKGQYF,TGCAGCGGTAAGGACAGTGTAAAAGGGCAGTACTTC